Below are 4 T cell receptor beta chains sequenced from a single sample in a study of T cell repertoires in cytomegalovirus infection. Via MiXCR, TCRdb re-called the reads, giving one row per CDR3 protein. Of some 450,000 distinct CDR3 sequences in the sample, about a third were seen once. The source material was PBMCs. These receptors all stem from a human donor in good health (CMV status not recorded). Some clones in this sample may be carry-over from other donors' samples.

The V call is TRBV20-1, the J call TRBJ1-1; D gene uncertain. The germline V and J ends were trimmed by 3 bases and 5 bases, with 10 bases remaining between them. This CDR3 spans 12 amino acids. Germline V CDR1 and CDR2: DFQATT, SNEGSKA (reference sequence). DNA of the CDR3: TGCAGTGCTAGTCAGAGGGAGACTGAAGCTTTCTTT. As protein: CSASQRETEAFF.

This clonotype was recorded at least ten times. The chain has TRBV6-5 and TRBJ1-1, with 8 bases matching TRBD1. V lost 6 bases and J lost 11; bases outside the gene matches: 11. This CDR3 is 13 amino acids long. CDR1 is MNHEY, CDR2 SVGAGI, per germline. Written as DNA, the CDR3 is TGTGCCAGCAGGCAACAGGGGACAGGTGATGCTTTCTTT. Protein sequence: CASRQQGTGDAFF.

As to this clonotype: Germline and junction disagree at one end, which may indicate a read error. The chain couples TRBV7-8 to TRBJ2-5, with 9 nucleotides matching TRBD1. This CDR3 spans 15 amino acids. Germline CDR1 is SGHVS and CDR2 is FQNEAQ. The CDR3 bases are TGTGTCAGCAGCTTAGGAGACAGGGGGGTGAAGACCCAGTACTTC. It yields the protein CVSSLGDRGVKTQYF.

The chain combines TRBV28 with TRBJ1-1; D not resolved. The CDR3 extends over 14 amino acids. CDR1 and CDR2 from the germline V gene are MDHEN and SYDVKM. V was cut by 3 bases and J by 2 bases, with 10 bases left in between. CDR3 DNA: TGTGCCAGCAGTTTGCCCACGGGAAACACTGAAGCTTTCTTT. Its protein product is CASSLPTGNTEAFF. Variable domain in full (rest from reference TRBV28 and TRBJ1-1): DVKVTQSSRYLVKRTGEKVFLECVQDMDHENMFWYRQDPGLGLRLIYFSYDVKMKEKGDIPEGYSVSREKKERFSLILESASTNQTSMYLCASSLPTGNTEAFFGQGTRLTVV.